This T cell receptor beta chain comes out of a study of shared clonotypes between healthy human individuals. The study, taken as a whole, reports: What naive subsets generally showed was a larger estimated richness than memory subsets showed. Rarefaction exposed incomplete sorted-subset sequencing despite large depth.

Per the authors' pipeline: ImmunoSEQ output lacked quality scores and full-length reads, limiting matched filtering. This table comes from immunoSEQ multiplex PCR, and its TCRdb copy is limited to in-frame clones, with some not included. That table furnishes V, J and clone size, whereas the DNA furnished D and trimming. The sample carries around 700,000 clones, roughly 72% recorded once. In regard to this clone: The antigen remains undetermined.

Trimming removed 6 bases from V and 3 bases from J; junction bases left unmatched: 15. CDR1 is SQVTM and CDR2 is ANQGSEA in the germline V gene. CDR3 length: 17 amino acids. The material sequenced was memory CD4+ T cells sorted from blood. Indicated subset: CD45RA-negative fraction. The V call is TRBV29-1, the J call TRBJ1-2, with 11 nucleotides matching TRBD1. The receptor was derived from a young woman in good health. DNA of the CDR3: TGCAGCGTCGGGGGCTTCACCGGGACAGGGGGTGACTATGGCTACACCTTC. This translates into CSVGGFTGTGGDYGYTF.